This T cell receptor (beta chain) was documented in a study of blood T cell repertoires in COVID-19. About the study: There were acute and convalescent COVID-19 samples, and they came from the United States, Italy and Spain.

Here immunoSEQ multiplex PCR was the method, and the copy in TCRdb shows in-frame clones only, minus some. The table lists approximately 300,000 clones, 65% to 90% of them singletons, with less than 11% in the top ten. Recruits, aged 18 to 89 years, lived in under 25 US areas. Two consecutive negative NP/OP PCR tests, clearance, or resolved symptoms defined Cohort 3 recovery. Trimming took 6 bases from V and 1 from J; bases not matched to a gene: 7. The CDR3 has 15 residues. Germline V gives CDR1 MNHEY, CDR2 SVGAGI. The chain has TRBV6-5 and TRBJ2-7; TRBD1 matches 9 bases. The sample taken for sequencing was PBMCs or T cells enriched from blood (not recorded which). This receptor was obtained from a woman under 30 who had recovered from COVID-19. The CDR3 region is CASRPDRGGSYEQYF. The DNA of the CDR3 is TGTGCCAGCAGACCAGACAGGGGGGGATCCTACGAGCAGTACTTC.